The sequence of this T cell receptor (beta chain) was determined in a study of shared clonotypes between healthy human individuals. In the study's own analysis: From ImmunoSEQ came sequences covering only the junction and carrying no quality scores, so filtering differed. Assay: immunoSEQ multiplex PCR; the TCRdb copy retains only in-frame clones and omits some. V and J calls and clone size are as listed in that table; D and trimming were resolved from the DNA. The table shows millions of clones, with just over 90% occurring only once. This clonotype originated in a young man in good health. Sequencing was done on a sample of naive CD4+ T cells sorted from blood. The subset was: CD45RA+ positively selected.

The DNA of the CDR3 is TGTGCCAGTAGTATTTCGACAGGGTCGCGAGAGACCCAGTACTTC. Amino acids: CASSISTGSRETQYF. The chain carries TRBV19 and TRBJ2-5; 7 bases map to TRBD1. Germline CDR1 is LNHDA and CDR2 is SQIVND (reference sequence). The CDR3 covers 15 residues. V lost 3 bases, J lost 4 bases, and 8 bases stayed unmatched.